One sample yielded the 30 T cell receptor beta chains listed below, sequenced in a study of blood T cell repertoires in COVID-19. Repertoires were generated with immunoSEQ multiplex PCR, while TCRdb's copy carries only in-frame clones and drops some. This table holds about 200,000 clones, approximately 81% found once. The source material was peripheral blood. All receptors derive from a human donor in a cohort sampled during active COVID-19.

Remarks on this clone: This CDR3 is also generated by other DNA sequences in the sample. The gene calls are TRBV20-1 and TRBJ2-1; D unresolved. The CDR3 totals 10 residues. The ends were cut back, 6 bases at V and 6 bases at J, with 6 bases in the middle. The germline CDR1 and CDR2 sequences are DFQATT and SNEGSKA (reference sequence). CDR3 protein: CSATGNEQFF. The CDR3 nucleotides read TGCAGTGCCACGGGCAATGAGCAGTTCTTC.

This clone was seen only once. The CDR3 loop reads CASSLGVPGNGYEQYV. Here the CDR3 DNA reads TGTGCCAGCAGCCTAGGGGTTCCGGGTAATGGCTACGAGCAGTACGTC. The chain links TRBV7-2 to TRBJ2-7; D might be TRBD1 (5 bases). Trimming removed 5 bases from V and 3 bases from J, with 20 bases in between. This CDR3 contains 16 residues. From germline, CDR1 is SGHTA and CDR2 FQGNSA.

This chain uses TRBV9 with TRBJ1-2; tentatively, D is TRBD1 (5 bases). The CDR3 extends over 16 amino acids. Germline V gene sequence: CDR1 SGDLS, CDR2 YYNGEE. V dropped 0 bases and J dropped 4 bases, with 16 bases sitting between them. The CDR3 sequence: CASSVDSQGSSYGYTF. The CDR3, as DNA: TGTGCCAGCAGCGTAGACAGCCAGGGCTCTTCCTATGGCTACACCTTC.

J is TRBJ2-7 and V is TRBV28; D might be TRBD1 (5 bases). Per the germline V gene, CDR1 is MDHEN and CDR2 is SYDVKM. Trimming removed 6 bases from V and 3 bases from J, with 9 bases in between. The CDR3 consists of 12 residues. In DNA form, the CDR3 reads TGTGCCAGCAGGGACACCTACTACGAGCAGTACTTC. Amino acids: CASRDTYYEQYF.

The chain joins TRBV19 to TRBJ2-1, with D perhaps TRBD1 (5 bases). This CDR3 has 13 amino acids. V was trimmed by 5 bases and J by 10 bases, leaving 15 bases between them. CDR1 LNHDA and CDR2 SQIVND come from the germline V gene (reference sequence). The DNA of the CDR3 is TGTGCCAGTAGTGCTCAACGACAGACCGAGCAGTTCTTC. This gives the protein CASSAQRQTEQFF.

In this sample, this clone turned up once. CDR3 in amino acids: CASSIIGQGEHEQFF. CDR3 in DNA: TGTGCCAGTAGTATCATCGGACAGGGCGAACATGAGCAGTTCTTC. The rearrangement joins TRBV19 to TRBJ2-1; 8 nucleotides line up with TRBD1. The length of the CDR3 is 15 residues. The germline gives CDR1 LNHDA, CDR2 SQIVND (reference sequence). V trimming: 3 bases; J trimming: 8 bases; junction bases outside the gene matches: 9.

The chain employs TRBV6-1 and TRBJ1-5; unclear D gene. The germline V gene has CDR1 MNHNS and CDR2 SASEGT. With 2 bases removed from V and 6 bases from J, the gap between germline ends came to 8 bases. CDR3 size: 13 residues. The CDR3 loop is CASSEIARQPQHF. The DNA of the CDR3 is TGTGCCAGCAGTGAAATAGCTCGTCAGCCCCAGCATTTT.

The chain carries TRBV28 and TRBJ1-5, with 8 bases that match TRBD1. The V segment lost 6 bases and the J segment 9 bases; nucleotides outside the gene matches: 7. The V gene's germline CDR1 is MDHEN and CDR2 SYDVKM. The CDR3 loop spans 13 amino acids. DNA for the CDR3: TGTGCCAGCAGACTGACAGGGGTTAGGCCCCAGCATTTT. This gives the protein CASRLTGVRPQHF.

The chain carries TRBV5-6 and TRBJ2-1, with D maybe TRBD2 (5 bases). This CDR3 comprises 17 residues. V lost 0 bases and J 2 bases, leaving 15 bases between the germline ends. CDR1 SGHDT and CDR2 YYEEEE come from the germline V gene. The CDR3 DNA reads TGTGCCAGCAGCTTGGGGTTACGGGGTGGTCCCTACAATGAGCAGTTCTTC. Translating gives CASSLGLRGGPYNEQFF.

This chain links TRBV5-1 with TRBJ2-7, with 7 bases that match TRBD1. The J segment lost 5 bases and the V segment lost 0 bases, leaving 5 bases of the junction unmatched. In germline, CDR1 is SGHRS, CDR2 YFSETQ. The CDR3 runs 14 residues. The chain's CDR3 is CASSLGDSFNEQYV. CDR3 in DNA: TGCGCCAGCAGCTTGGGGGACAGTTTCAACGAGCAGTACGTC.

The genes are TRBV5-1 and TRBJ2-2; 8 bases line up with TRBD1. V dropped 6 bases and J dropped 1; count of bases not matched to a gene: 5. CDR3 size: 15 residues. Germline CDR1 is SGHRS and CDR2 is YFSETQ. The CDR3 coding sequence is TGCGCCAGCATGCAGGGGGCGGGGAACACCGGGGAGCTGTTTTTT. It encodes CASMQGAGNTGELFF.

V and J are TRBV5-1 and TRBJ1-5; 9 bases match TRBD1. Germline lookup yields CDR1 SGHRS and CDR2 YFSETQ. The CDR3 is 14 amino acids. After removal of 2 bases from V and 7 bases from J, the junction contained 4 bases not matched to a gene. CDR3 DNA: TGCGCCAGCAGCTTACAGGGGGCGGGCCAGCCCCAGCATTTT. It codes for CASSLQGAGQPQHF.

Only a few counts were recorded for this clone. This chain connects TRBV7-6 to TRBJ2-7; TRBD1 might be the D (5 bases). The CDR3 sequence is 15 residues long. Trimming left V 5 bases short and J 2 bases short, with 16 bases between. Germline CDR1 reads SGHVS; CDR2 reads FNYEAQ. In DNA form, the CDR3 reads TGTGCCAGCAGCCTTGCCGAGACAGAACCCTACGAGCAGTACTTC. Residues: CASSLAETEPYEQYF.

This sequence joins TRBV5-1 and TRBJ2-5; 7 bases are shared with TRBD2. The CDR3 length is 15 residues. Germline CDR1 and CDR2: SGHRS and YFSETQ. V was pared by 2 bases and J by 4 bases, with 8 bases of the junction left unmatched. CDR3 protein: CASSFGSGAGETQYF. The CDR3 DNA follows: TGCGCCAGCAGCTTTGGAAGCGGGGCTGGAGAGACCCAGTACTTC.

The CDR3 here is CASSEALRQGSNQPQHF. The CDR3 nucleotides read TGTGCCAGCAGTGAAGCGCTTCGTCAGGGTAGCAATCAGCCCCAGCATTTT. The chain has TRBV6-1 and TRBJ1-5, with TRBD1 as a possible D gene (5 bases). Looked up from germline, CDR1 is MNHNS and CDR2 is SASEGT. With 0 bases removed from V and 0 bases from J, the gap between germline ends came to 12 bases. The CDR3 is made up of 17 amino acids.

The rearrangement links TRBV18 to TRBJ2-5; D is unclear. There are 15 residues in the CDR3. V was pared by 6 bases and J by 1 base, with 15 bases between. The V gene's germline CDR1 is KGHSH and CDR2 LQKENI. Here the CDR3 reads CASSAPGNGQETQYF. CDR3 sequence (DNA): TGTGCCAGCTCGGCCCCAGGAAATGGCCAAGAGACCCAGTACTTC.

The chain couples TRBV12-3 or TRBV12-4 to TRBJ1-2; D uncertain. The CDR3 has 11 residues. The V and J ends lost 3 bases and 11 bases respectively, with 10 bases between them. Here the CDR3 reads CASSFLTQYTF. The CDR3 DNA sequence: TGTGCCAGCAGTTTTTTGACTCAGTACACCTTC.

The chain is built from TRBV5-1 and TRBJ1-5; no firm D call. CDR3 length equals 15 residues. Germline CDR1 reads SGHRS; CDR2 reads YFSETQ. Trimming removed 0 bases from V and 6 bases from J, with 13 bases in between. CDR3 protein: CASSLDGGRGQPQHF. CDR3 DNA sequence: TGCGCCAGCAGCTTGGACGGTGGACGGGGTCAGCCCCAGCATTTT.

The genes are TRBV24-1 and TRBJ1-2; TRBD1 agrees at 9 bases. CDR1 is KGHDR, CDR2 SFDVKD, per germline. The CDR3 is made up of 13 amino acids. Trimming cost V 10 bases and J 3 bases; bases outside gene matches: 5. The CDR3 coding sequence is TGTGCCACTTCCGACAGGGGGTACTATGGCTACACCTTC. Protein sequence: CATSDRGYYGYTF.

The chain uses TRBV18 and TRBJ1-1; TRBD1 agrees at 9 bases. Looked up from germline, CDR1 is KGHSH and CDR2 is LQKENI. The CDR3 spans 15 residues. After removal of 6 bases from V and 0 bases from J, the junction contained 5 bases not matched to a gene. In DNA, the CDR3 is TGTGCCAGCTCCCCGGACAGGGGCCTGAACACTGAAGCTTTCTTT. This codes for CASSPDRGLNTEAFF.

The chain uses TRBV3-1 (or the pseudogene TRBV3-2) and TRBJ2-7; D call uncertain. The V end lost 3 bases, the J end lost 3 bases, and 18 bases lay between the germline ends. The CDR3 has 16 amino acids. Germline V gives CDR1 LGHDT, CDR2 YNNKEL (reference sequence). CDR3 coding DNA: TGTGCCAGCAGCCAGGAACTCCCTCCAGGCGACTACGAGCAGTACTTC. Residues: CASSQELPPGDYEQYF.

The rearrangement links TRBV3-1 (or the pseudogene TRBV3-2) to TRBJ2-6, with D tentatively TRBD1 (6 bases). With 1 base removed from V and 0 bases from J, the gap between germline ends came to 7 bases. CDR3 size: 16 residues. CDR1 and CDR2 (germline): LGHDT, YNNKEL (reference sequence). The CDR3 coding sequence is TGTGCCAGCAGCCAAGGGGGGCCCTCTGGGGCCAACGTCCTGACTTTC. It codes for CASSQGGPSGANVLTF.

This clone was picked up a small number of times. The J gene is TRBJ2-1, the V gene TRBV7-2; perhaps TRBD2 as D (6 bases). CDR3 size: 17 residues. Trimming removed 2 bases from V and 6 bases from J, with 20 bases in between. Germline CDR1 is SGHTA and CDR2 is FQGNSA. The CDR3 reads CASSLLGTPPRGNEQFF. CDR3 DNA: TGTGCCAGCAGCTTATTGGGGACTCCCCCCCGGGGCAATGAGCAGTTCTTC.

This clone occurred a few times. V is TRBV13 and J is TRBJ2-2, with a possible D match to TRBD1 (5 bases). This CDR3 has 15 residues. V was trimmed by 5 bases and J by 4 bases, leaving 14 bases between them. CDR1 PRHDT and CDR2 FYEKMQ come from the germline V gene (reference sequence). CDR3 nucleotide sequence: TGTGCCAGCAGCGGACATGGGGTTGGCACCGGGGAGCTGTTTTTT. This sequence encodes CASSGHGVGTGELFF.

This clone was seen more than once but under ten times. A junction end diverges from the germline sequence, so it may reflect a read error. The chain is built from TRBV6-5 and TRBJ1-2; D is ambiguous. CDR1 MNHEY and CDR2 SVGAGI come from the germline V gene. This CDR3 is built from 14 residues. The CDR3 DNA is TGTGCCAGCAGTTACAGGAGTTCGAACTCTGGCTACACCTTC. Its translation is CASSYRSSNSGYTF.

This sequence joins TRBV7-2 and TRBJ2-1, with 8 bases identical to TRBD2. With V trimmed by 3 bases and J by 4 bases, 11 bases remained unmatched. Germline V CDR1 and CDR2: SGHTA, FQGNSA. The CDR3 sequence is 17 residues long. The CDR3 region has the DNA TGTGCCAGCAGCTTTATTAGCGGGACGGAAGGTTACAATGAGCAGTTCTTC. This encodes CASSFISGTEGYNEQFF.

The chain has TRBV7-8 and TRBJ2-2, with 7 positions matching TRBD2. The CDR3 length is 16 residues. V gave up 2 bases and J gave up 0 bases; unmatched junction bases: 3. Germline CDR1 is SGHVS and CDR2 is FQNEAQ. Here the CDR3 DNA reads TGTGCCAGCAGCTTACCTAGCGGAGCGAACACCGGGGAGCTGTTTTTT. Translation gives CASSLPSGANTGELFF.

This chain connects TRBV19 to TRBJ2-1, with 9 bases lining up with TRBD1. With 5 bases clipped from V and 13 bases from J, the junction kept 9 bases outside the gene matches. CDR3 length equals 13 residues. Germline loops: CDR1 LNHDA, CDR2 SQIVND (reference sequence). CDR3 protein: CASSPRDRVVQFF. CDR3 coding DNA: TGTGCCAGTAGTCCCCGGGACAGGGTAGTCCAGTTCTTC. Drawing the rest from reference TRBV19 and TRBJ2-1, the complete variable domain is DGGITQSPKYLFRKEGQNVTLSCEQNLNHDAMYWYRQDPGQGLRLIYYSQIVNDFQKGDIAEGYSVSREKKESFPLTVTSAQKNPTAFYLCASSPRDRVVQFFGPGTRLTVL.

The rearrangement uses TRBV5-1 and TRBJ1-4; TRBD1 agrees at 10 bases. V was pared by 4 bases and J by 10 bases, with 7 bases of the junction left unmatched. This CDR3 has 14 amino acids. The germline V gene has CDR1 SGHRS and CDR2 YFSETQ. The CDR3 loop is CASSPGTGAAKLFF. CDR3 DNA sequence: TGCGCCAGCAGCCCGGGGACAGGGGCGGCAAAACTGTTTTTT.

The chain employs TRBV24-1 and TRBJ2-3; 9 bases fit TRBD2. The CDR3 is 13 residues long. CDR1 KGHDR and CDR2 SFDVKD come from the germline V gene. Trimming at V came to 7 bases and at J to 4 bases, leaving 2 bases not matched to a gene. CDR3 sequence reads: CATRAGGADTQYF. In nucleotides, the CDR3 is TGTGCCACCAGGGCGGGGGGGGCAGATACGCAGTATTTT.